This T cell receptor (beta chain) is from a study of cytomegalovirus exposure and HLA in healthy donors. J lost 5 bases, V lost 3 bases, and 4 bases had no gene match. CDR1 PRHDT and CDR2 FYEKMQ come from the germline V gene (reference sequence). The CDR3 loop spans 15 amino acids. Study-wide results and caveats: The authors enumerated roughly 160 TCR beta chains as linked to cytomegalovirus. There were some public TCRs occurring in many donors, but most TCR sequences were rare.

Researchers ran the PCR with 60 Vbeta and 13 Jbeta primers. The method was immunoSEQ multiplex PCR; TCRdb's version includes in-frame clones alone and lacks a portion of them. This sample's clone table lists around 39,000 clones. About this clone itself: As yet, its antigen is unknown.

The sequence derives from a male donor in good health and CMV-seronegative. Sequencing was carried out using PBMCs. The rearrangement uses TRBV13 and TRBJ2-5, with 12 nucleotides matching TRBD1. The CDR3 is CASSFRDRGLETQYF. The CDR3 region has the DNA TGTGCCAGCAGCTTTCGGGACAGGGGGCTGGAGACCCAGTACTTC.